Below are 30 T cell receptor beta chains sequenced from a single sample in a study of read filtering for tumor transcriptome and immune sequencing (dated by TCRdb to 2019 to 2021). Sequencing used an Illumina HiSeq 4000. TCR libraries were built from 400 ng RNA with the Immunoverse kit, using molecular barcoded adaptors covering alpha/delta and beta/gamma chains. TCRdb reanalyzed the raw reads on its own, using fastp at Q25 for trimming and MiXCR for clone calling, and kept in-frame beta chains. CDR3 protein sequences are deduplicated, and each keeps its most common genes and DNA. This sample gives roughly 82,000 distinct CDR3 sequences in total; around an eighth of them show up just once. The ten most abundant clones make up just under 15% of the sample. Input material: a population of CD138-negative cells sorted from bone marrow. Per the publication, the cell subset or site label means: bone marrow mononuclear cells depleted of CD138+ plasma/myeloma cells by negative magnetic selection. The receptors originated from a donor at least 40 years old with multiple myeloma.

Remarks on this clonotype: A much more abundant neighbour one base away suggests this may be a read error. The CDR3 does not end in the conserved phenylalanine or tryptophan, so this is likely a read error. The CDR3: CASSPDRAPREQYL. Here the CDR3 DNA reads TGCGCCAGCAGCCCAGACAGAGCCCCTCGGGAGCAGTACCTC. The chain carries TRBV5-1 and TRBJ2-7; D is perhaps TRBD1 (5 bases). Germline CDR1 reads SGHRS; CDR2 reads YFSETQ. The CDR3 runs 14 residues. The V end was cut by 4 bases, the J end by 7 bases, with 18 bases between.

This clonotype came up many times. The rearrangement uses TRBV3-1 and TRBJ2-7; TRBD1 matches at 9 bases. Germline V gives CDR1 LGHDT, CDR2 YNNKEL (reference sequence). The junction had 5 bases not matched to a gene; V was cut back by 4 bases and J by 7 bases. This CDR3 is built from 13 residues. CDR3 DNA sequence: TGTGCCAGCAGCCGGGACAGGGTGTCGGAGCAGTACTTC. Its protein product is CASSRDRVSEQYF.

A note on this clonotype: A read error is the likely source, as a far larger clone sits one nucleotide away. CDR3 sequence: CASSPRTADTEAFF. CDR3 DNA: TGTGCCAGCAGTCCCAGGACCGCTGACACTGAAGCTTTCTTT. The chain joins TRBV6-1 to TRBJ1-1; D uncertain. CDR1 MNHNS and CDR2 SASEGT come from the germline V gene. CDR3 length: 14 amino acids. Trimming pared 5 bases from V and 3 bases from J, leaving 13 bases between.

This chain links TRBV6-1 with TRBJ1-5, with D perhaps matching TRBD1 (5 bases). V was cut by 0 bases and J by 10 bases, with 28 bases left in between. The CDR3 is 19 residues long. Germline CDR1 and CDR2: MNHNS and SASEGT. The CDR3 sequence: CASSEAGYVGRLQVNPQHF. CDR3 coding DNA: TGTGCCAGCAGTGAAGCAGGGTACGTGGGACGGCTCCAGGTTAATCCCCAGCATTTT.

This clonotype was recorded many times. One base away lies a much larger clone, so this may be a sequencing read error. The V call is TRBV29-1, the J call TRBJ2-1, with a weak D call TRBD2 (5 bases). The CDR3 runs to 14 residues. The germline CDR1 and CDR2 sequences are SQVTM and ANQGSEA. The CDR3 protein is CSVTPARGYNGQFF. The CDR3 bases are TGCAGCGTTACACCCGCCCGAGGGTACAATGGGCAGTTCTTC.

This clonotype has at least ten counts. This chain uses TRBV9 with TRBJ2-1; a possible D gene is TRBD1 (5 bases). V shed 7 bases and J shed 5 bases, with 13 bases lying between them. Germline V gene lookup returns CDR1 SGDLS and CDR2 YYNGEE. The CDR3 sequence is 13 residues long. In nucleotides, the CDR3 is TGTGCCAGCGGGGCCACCGGAAACAATGAGCAGTTCTTC. Translation: CASGATGNNEQFF.

There are many counts of this clonotype. The CDR3 ends on some other residue instead of the conserved phenylalanine or tryptophan, so this is likely a read error. The V and J genes are TRBV28 and TRBJ2-1; D gene uncertain. The germline V and J ends were trimmed by 5 bases and 6 bases, with 8 bases remaining between them. CDR1 MDHEN and CDR2 SYDVKM come from the germline V gene. CDR3 size: 12 residues. CDR3 in DNA: TGTGCCAGCAGTCGTTCCCTCAATGAGCAGTTCCTC. The encoded protein is CASSRSLNEQFL.

This clonotype showed up many times. This chain uses TRBV29-1 with TRBJ2-2, with 13 nucleotides matching TRBD2. This CDR3 is 15 amino acids long. V was clipped by 6 bases and J by 5 bases; unmatched bases: 6. Germline assignment: CDR1 SQVTM and CDR2 ANQGSEA. CDR3: CSVTSGRALTGELFF. For the CDR3, the DNA is TGCAGCGTCACTAGCGGGAGGGCCCTTACCGGGGAGCTGTTTTTT.

This clonotype was recorded at least ten times. The chain uses TRBV7-3 and TRBJ2-5; D gene ambiguous. This CDR3 is 13 amino acids long. V was shortened by 1 base and J by 4 bases, with 7 bases between the two germline ends. In germline, CDR1 is SGHTA, CDR2 FQGTGA. CDR3 residues: CASSLSGRETQYF. The CDR3 DNA sequence: TGTGCCAGCAGCTTAAGCGGAAGAGAGACCCAGTACTTC.

This clonotype showed up many times. V is TRBV7-3 and J is TRBJ2-3, with 12 bases aligning to TRBD2. The germline gives CDR1 SGHTA, CDR2 FQGTGA. Germline trimming cut 4 bases from V and 4 bases from J; bases unmatched to any gene: 3. The CDR3 loop spans 15 amino acids. CDR3 DNA: TGTGCCAGCAGCTCGACTAGCGGGAGTCCAGATACGCAGTATTTT. Its translation: CASSSTSGSPDTQYF.

This clonotype has a count of ten or more. The J gene is TRBJ1-2, the V gene TRBV15; D not certain. V lost 1 base to trimming and J lost 10 bases, with 13 bases between them. CDR1 LNHNV and CDR2 YYDKDF come from the germline V gene (reference sequence). The CDR3 length is 13 residues. This chain's CDR3 is CATSRAPEEVYTF. CDR3 bases: TGTGCCACCAGCAGAGCACCGGAGGAGGTCTACACCTTC.

This clonotype was seen many times. This rearrangement joins TRBV11-2 to TRBJ1-1, with D uncertain. The V gene lost 4 bases and the J gene lost 4 bases, with 10 bases spanning the gap. The CDR3 length is 13 residues. Germline values: CDR1 SGHAT, CDR2 FQNNGV. The CDR3 sequence is CASSSNPGTEAFF. DNA of the CDR3: TGTGCCAGCAGCTCGAACCCCGGCACTGAAGCTTTCTTT.

V and J are TRBV10-2 and TRBJ2-2; 7 bases are shared with TRBD2. V shed 8 bases, J shed 0 bases, and the junction held 9 bases outside the gene matches. CDR1 WSHSY and CDR2 SAAADI come from the germline V gene. The CDR3 extends over 16 amino acids. CDR3 sequence: CASRSTSASNTGELFF. CDR3 nucleotide sequence: TGCGCCAGCCGCTCTACTAGCGCCTCGAACACCGGGGAGCTGTTTTTT.

The table lists this clonotype with a few counts. The chain is built from TRBV11-1 and TRBJ2-1, with D possibly TRBD1 on 5 matching bases. Per the germline V gene, CDR1 is SGHAT and CDR2 is FQDESV (reference sequence). V was clipped by 5 bases and J by 7 bases, with 15 bases between them. CDR3 length: 14 amino acids. CDR3 region: CASSPQGDSNEQFF. CDR3 nucleotide sequence: TGTGCCAGCAGCCCCCAGGGCGACTCGAATGAGCAGTTCTTC.

This clonotype was picked up many times. The V and J genes are TRBV11-3 and TRBJ2-1; a possible D gene is TRBD2 (7 bases). Trimming cost V 1 base and J 12 bases, with 19 bases left between them. Germline CDR1 reads SGHNT; CDR2 reads YENEEA. This CDR3 is built from 15 residues. The CDR3 protein is CASSLGGGARRMQFF. CDR3 bases: TGTGCCAGCAGCTTAGGGGGGGGGGCGCGGAGAATGCAGTTCTTC.

As regards this clonotype: Given a much more abundant clone one base away, this may be a read error. The CDR3 DNA reads TGTGTCAGCAGACAGCGGGGCTCGAACACCGGGGAGCTGTTTTTT. This encodes CVSRQRGSNTGELFF. The chain combines TRBV12-3 or TRBV12-4 with TRBJ2-2; TRBD2 matches at 7 bases. The CDR3 consists of 15 residues.

The J gene is TRBJ2-4, the V gene TRBV19, with 9 bases lining up with TRBD2. The ends lost 6 bases at V and 1 base at J; junction bases unmatched: 4. In germline, CDR1 is LNHDA, CDR2 SQIVND (reference sequence). There are 15 residues in the CDR3. CDR3 sequence: CASSPREGAKNIQYF. The CDR3 DNA sequence: TGTGCCAGTAGCCCGCGGGAGGGGGCCAAAAACATTCAGTACTTC. Full variable domain (missing parts from reference TRBV19 and TRBJ2-4): DGGITQSPKYLFRKEGQNVTLSCEQNLNHDAMYWYRQDPGQGLRLIYYSQIVNDFQKGDIAEGYSVSREKKESFPLTVTSAQKNPTAFYLCASSPREGAKNIQYFGAGTRLSVL.

Concerning this clonotype: A far larger clone lies a single base away; this is likely a read error. This chain links TRBV11-1 with TRBJ2-7; a possible D gene is TRBD1 (5 bases). Deletions cut 4 bases from V and 3 bases from J, with 13 bases between. CDR1 is SGHAT, CDR2 FQDESV, per germline (reference sequence). The CDR3 covers 14 residues. CDR3 region: CASSSEGVVYEQYF. CDR3 nucleotides: TGTGCCAGCAGCTCGGAAGGGGTGGTCTACGAGCAGTACTTC. Complete variable domain (other parts from reference TRBV11-1 and TRBJ2-7): EAEVAQSPRYKITEKSQAVAFWCDPISGHATLYWYRQILGQGPELLVQFQDESVVDDSQLPKDRFSAERLKGVDSTLKIQPAELGDSAMYLCASSSEGVVYEQYFGPGTRLTVT.

This clonotype was seen only a few times. The rearrangement links TRBV10-3 to TRBJ1-1; 9 bases fit TRBD1. After removal of 8 bases from V and 5 bases from J, the junction contained 6 bases not matched to a gene. This CDR3 is 13 amino acids long. Germline loops: CDR1 ENHRY, CDR2 SYGVKD. CDR3 nucleotides: TGTGCCATCCTGGGACAGGGTTTGACTGAAGCTTTCTTT. Its protein product is CAILGQGLTEAFF.

This clonotype was seen at least ten times. The chain is built from TRBV27 and TRBJ2-1; D not resolved. V lost 3 bases and J 0 bases, leaving 9 bases between the germline ends. The CDR3 spans 15 residues. Germline CDR1 reads MNHEY; CDR2 reads SMNVEV (reference sequence). The CDR3 is CASSFSAASYNEQFF. As DNA, the CDR3 is TGTGCCAGCAGTTTTTCCGCCGCCTCCTACAATGAGCAGTTCTTC.

Points on this clonotype: A read error is possible here, since a much larger clone lies one base away. This rearrangement joins TRBV9 to TRBJ2-2; 10 bases align to TRBD2. CDR3 length: 16 residues. The germline V gene has CDR1 SGDLS and CDR2 YYNGEE. Here the CDR3 DNA reads TGTGCCAGCAGCGTAGGTCTAGCGGGAGACACCGGGAAGCTGTTTTTT. Protein product: CASSVGLAGDTGKLFF.

This clonotype has at least ten counts. The CDR3 sequence: CASRQGENTEAFF. The CDR3 nucleotides read TGTGCCAGCAGACAGGGCGAGAACACTGAAGCTTTCTTT. J is TRBJ1-1 and V is TRBV6-1; weak D call: TRBD1 (6 bases). CDR1 is MNHNS, CDR2 SASEGT, per germline. The CDR3 has 13 amino acids. The V gene lost 6 bases and the J gene lost 1 base, with 9 bases spanning the gap.

V and J are TRBV18 and TRBJ2-1; TRBD1 matches 7 bases. The CDR3 consists of 12 residues. Germline loops: CDR1 KGHSH, CDR2 LQKENI. The V gene end was trimmed by 4 bases and the J gene end by 6 bases; junction bases not matched to a gene: 0. The CDR3 loop is CASSRDSNEQFF. The CDR3, as DNA: TGTGCCAGCTCACGGGACAGCAATGAGCAGTTCTTC.

In this sample, this clonotype turned up many times. V gene TRBV27 combines with J gene TRBJ2-3; 10 nucleotides match TRBD2. Looked up from germline, CDR1 is MNHEY and CDR2 is SMNVEV (reference sequence). V dropped 6 bases and J dropped 3; count of bases not matched to a gene: 6. This CDR3 is built from 15 residues. The CDR3: CASSLAGVGTDTQYF. The CDR3 nucleotides read TGTGCCAGCAGCCTAGCGGGAGTTGGGACAGATACGCAGTATTTT.

This clonotype was detected only a few times. The chain links TRBV29-1 to TRBJ2-1; maybe TRBD2 (7 bases). V lost 7 bases and J lost 8, with 21 bases in between. Germline CDR1 and CDR2: SQVTM and ANQGSEA. The CDR3 is 14 amino acids. DNA for the CDR3: TGCAGCGCCGGGTCACAGGGAGGGTCGGATGAGCAGTTCTTC. This translates into CSAGSQGGSDEQFF.

This clonotype has ten or more counts. The V call is TRBV5-1, the J call TRBJ1-1; 8 nucleotides align to TRBD1. The length of the CDR3 is 15 residues. Germline V CDR1 and CDR2: SGHRS, YFSETQ. The ends lost 7 bases at V and 1 base at J; junction bases unmatched: 9. The chain's CDR3 is CASSEGTGQNTEAFF. The CDR3 nucleotides are TGCGCCAGCTCCGAGGGGACAGGCCAGAACACTGAAGCTTTCTTT.

Points on this clonotype: A read error is possible here, since a much larger clone lies one base away. This chain joins TRBV7-3 and TRBJ2-3; D remains unclear. Germline CDR1 SGHTA, CDR2 FQGTGA. CDR3 size: 14 residues. The CDR3 spells CASSFGLSTDMQYF. In DNA form, the CDR3 reads TGTGCCAGCAGCTTTGGCCTCAGCACAGATATGCAGTATTTT.

This chain connects TRBV29-1 to TRBJ2-7, with TRBD2 matching 9 bases. This CDR3 contains 13 residues. Germline V gene lookup returns CDR1 SQVTM and CDR2 ANQGSEA. The V gene end was trimmed by 4 bases and the J gene end by 4 bases; junction bases not matched to a gene: 5. This CDR3 reads CSVAVTSGYEQYF. The CDR3 DNA reads as TGCAGCGTTGCGGTGACTAGCGGATACGAGCAGTACTTC.

This clonotype appeared a few times. This could be a read error, since a much larger clone is one nucleotide away. This chain uses TRBV5-1 with TRBJ2-3; TRBD2 aligns across 9 bases. CDR3 length: 15 residues. CDR1 is SGHRS and CDR2 is YFSETQ in the germline V gene. The CDR3 here is CASSNLAGGADTLYF. The CDR3 nucleotides are TGCGCCAGCAGCAACCTCGCGGGAGGGGCAGATACGCTGTATTTT.

This clonotype was seen many times. The V gene is TRBV5-1, the J gene TRBJ1-2; TRBD1 matches at 9 bases. V was pared by 6 bases and J by 5 bases, with 5 bases of the junction left unmatched. The V gene's germline CDR1 is SGHRS and CDR2 YFSETQ. This CDR3 contains 13 residues. This CDR3 is CASTGQGKYGYTF. CDR3 coding DNA: TGCGCCAGCACCGGACAGGGGAAATATGGCTACACCTTC.